What follows are 17 T cell receptor beta chains derived from one specimen sequenced in a study of cytomegalovirus exposure and HLA in healthy donors. PCR used 60 Vbeta primers and 13 Jbeta primers. Generated by immunoSEQ multiplex PCR, the TCRdb table keeps only in-frame clones and is missing some. The sample lists around 99,000 clones; around 81% were seen once. Sequenced sample: PBMCs. Receptors were obtained from a woman in her twenties or thirties in good health and CMV-seronegative.

The V and J genes are TRBV5-5 and TRBJ1-1; D is undetermined. Germline CDR1 and CDR2: SGHKS and YYEKEE (reference sequence). The CDR3 covers 15 residues. V gave up 2 bases and J gave up 1 base, with 12 bases separating them. The CDR3: CASSLGPRRNTEAFF. CDR3 DNA: TGTGCCAGCAGCTTAGGTCCGAGGCGGAACACTGAAGCTTTCTTT.

This chain joins TRBV5-1 and TRBJ2-1; D unclear. CDR1 and CDR2 (germline): SGHRS, YFSETQ. The V end was cut by 0 bases, the J end by 6 bases, with 7 bases between. This CDR3 contains 13 residues. The CDR3 protein is CASSLVGSNEQFF. Written as DNA, the CDR3 is TGCGCCAGCAGCTTGGTGGGCTCCAATGAGCAGTTCTTC.

The gene calls are TRBV14 and TRBJ2-7; 9 bases are shared with TRBD2. V was clipped by 4 bases and J by 4 bases; unmatched bases: 11. The CDR3 spans 16 residues. Germline-derived CDR1 and CDR2 are SGHDN and FVKESK. CDR3 in amino acids: CASSRTIAGVMYEQYF. In DNA, the CDR3 is TGTGCCAGCAGCCGGACTATAGCGGGAGTCATGTACGAGCAGTACTTC. Full variable domain (remainder filled in from reference TRBV14 and TRBJ2-7): EAGVTQFPSHSVIEKGQTVTLRCDPISGHDNLYWYRRVMGKEIKFLLHFVKESKQDESGMPNNRFLAERTGGTYSTLKVQPAELEDSGVYFCASSRTIAGVMYEQYFGPGTRLTVT.

The chain is built from TRBV18 and TRBJ1-1; weak D call: TRBD1 (5 bases). The CDR3 runs 13 residues. Trimming removed 6 bases at V and 4 bases at J, with 12 bases between. From germline, CDR1 is KGHSH and CDR2 LQKENI. The CDR3 region is CASSLQVSTEAFF. CDR3 sequence (DNA): TGTGCCAGCTCGTTACAGGTTAGCACTGAAGCTTTCTTT.

This clone was seen once. The chain combines TRBV18 with TRBJ2-6; TRBD1 matches 10 bases. CDR3 length equals 22 residues. The germline CDR1 and CDR2 sequences are KGHSH and LQKENI. V shed 4 bases, J shed 0 bases, and the junction held 18 bases outside the gene matches. CDR3: CASSLKLIGTGDPLSGANVLTF. CDR3 coding DNA: TGTGCCAGCTCACTAAAACTTATCGGGACAGGGGACCCCCTCTCTGGGGCCAACGTCCTGACTTTC.

The chain combines TRBV30 with TRBJ2-2; D is ambiguous. Germline assignment: CDR1 GTSNPN and CDR2 SVGIG (reference sequence). The CDR3 spans 14 residues. V lost 3 bases and J lost 5, with 13 bases in between. The CDR3 here is CAWRVRGYTGELFF. CDR3 DNA: TGTGCCTGGAGGGTTAGAGGTTATACCGGGGAGCTGTTTTTT. Full variable domain (rest looked up from reference TRBV30 and TRBJ2-2): SQTIHQWPATLVQPVGSPLSLECTVEGTSNPNLYWYRQAAGRGLQLLFYSVGIGQISSEVPQNLSASRPQDRQFILSSKKLLLSDSGFYLCAWRVRGYTGELFFGEGSRLTVL.

The V and J genes are TRBV10-3 and TRBJ2-1; D perhaps matches TRBD1 (6 bases). Germline V gives CDR1 ENHRY, CDR2 SYGVKD. V lost 5 bases and J lost 5, with 10 bases in between. The CDR3 is 13 residues long. CDR3 sequence (DNA): TGTGCCATCAGTACAGGGTTGCACAATGAGCAGTTCTTC. Translated: CAISTGLHNEQFF.

This clone has a single count. This rearrangement joins TRBV15 to TRBJ2-3, with a weak D call TRBD1 (6 bases). V shed 0 bases and J shed 4 bases, with 11 bases lying between them. The CDR3 contains 15 residues. In germline, CDR1 is LNHNV, CDR2 YYDKDF (reference sequence). The CDR3 DNA is TGTGCCACCAGCAGAGATTACAGGGACCCAGATACGCAGTATTTT. It specifies CATSRDYRDPDTQYF. The variable domain in full, with the rest retrieved from reference TRBV15 and TRBJ2-3, is DAMVIQNPRYQVTQFGKPVTLSCSQTLNHNVMYWYQQKSSQAPKLLFHYYDKDFNNEADTPDNFQSRRPNTSFCFLDIRSPGLGDTAMYLCATSRDYRDPDTQYFGPGTRLTVL.

CDR3 loop: CAISGDPGANVLTF. CDR3 nucleotides: TGTGCCATCAGTGGAGATCCCGGGGCCAACGTCCTGACTTTC. The rearrangement links TRBV10-3 to TRBJ2-6; no clear D. Trimming took off 4 bases at V and 4 bases at J, with 8 bases between the two ends. The CDR3 runs to 14 residues. Germline loops: CDR1 ENHRY, CDR2 SYGVKD.

V gene TRBV6-4 combines with J gene TRBJ1-3; no firm D call. V lost 4 bases and J lost 1, with 17 bases in between. The CDR3 is 17 residues long. From germline, CDR1 is MRHNA and CDR2 SNTAGT. In DNA, the CDR3 is TGTGCCAGCAGTGTTGGGGAAGGAGGTTTTTCTGGAAACACCATATATTTT. It is translated as CASSVGEGGFSGNTIYF.

There are a few counts of this clone. The rearrangement links TRBV7-9 to TRBJ2-1; 13 nucleotides match TRBD2. Germline trimming cut 6 bases from V and 0 bases from J; bases unmatched to any gene: 2. The germline V gene has CDR1 SEHNR and CDR2 FQNEAQ (reference sequence). The CDR3 is 16 amino acids. CDR3: CASRRTSGSSYNEQFF. The CDR3 bases are TGTGCCAGCAGACGGACTAGCGGGAGCTCCTACAATGAGCAGTTCTTC.

The chain links TRBV10-3 to TRBJ2-5, with 12 bases lining up with TRBD2. The J call is doubtful: the DNA matches TRBJ2-7 better. CDR3 length: 14 residues. From germline, CDR1 is ENHRY and CDR2 SYGVKD. The CDR3 region is CAISERLAGDEQYF. DNA for the CDR3: TGTGCCATCAGTGAAAGACTAGCGGGAGACGAGCAGTACTTC.

V is TRBV27 and J is TRBJ1-2; 9 nucleotides match TRBD1. CDR3 length: 14 residues. V dropped 8 bases and J dropped 1; count of bases not matched to a gene: 5. Germline V gives CDR1 MNHEY, CDR2 SMNVEV (reference sequence). The CDR3 coding sequence is TGTGCCAGCGGTAACAGGGGGCTTAACTATGGCTACACCTTC. Translating gives CASGNRGLNYGYTF.

This clone was recorded once. The chain carries TRBV5-1 and TRBJ2-3, with 9 bases identical to TRBD1. The CDR3 spans 16 residues. Trimming at V came to 4 bases and at J to 2 bases, leaving 8 bases not matched to a gene. Germline-derived CDR1 and CDR2 are SGHRS and YFSETQ. CDR3 loop: CASSPYRGRLTDTQYF. The CDR3 coding sequence is TGCGCCAGCAGCCCTTACAGGGGGCGACTCACAGATACGCAGTATTTT.

The chain employs TRBV11-2 and TRBJ2-4; 7 bases are shared with TRBD1. Germline CDR1 and CDR2: SGHAT and FQNNGV. The V gene end was trimmed by 5 bases and the J gene end by 1 base; junction bases not matched to a gene: 11. The CDR3 runs to 17 residues. The CDR3 loop is CASSARQGIKAKNIQYF. The CDR3 nucleotides are TGTGCCAGCAGCGCCCGACAGGGAATAAAGGCCAAAAACATTCAGTACTTC.

This CDR3 is CSAQDRGRYYGYTF. The CDR3 DNA reads TGCAGCGCACAGGACAGGGGAAGGTACTATGGCTACACCTTC. The chain uses TRBV29-1 and TRBJ1-2, with 9 bases lining up with TRBD1. J gave up 3 bases and V 7 bases, and 9 bases lay outside the gene matches. Germline V CDR1 and CDR2: SQVTM, ANQGSEA. CDR3 length equals 14 residues.

The chain couples TRBV7-7 to TRBJ2-1; 14 bases match TRBD2. This CDR3 is 17 amino acids long. Losses at the gene ends were 3 bases for V and 7 bases for J; bases not matched to a gene: 8. Germline V CDR1 and CDR2: SSHAT, FNYEAQ (reference sequence). DNA of the CDR3: TGTGCCAGCAGCTTCCCGGCCGGGACTAGCGGGAGTAATGAGCAGTTCTTC. This sequence encodes CASSFPAGTSGSNEQFF.